Each of the 18 T cell receptor beta chains below was sequenced from the same sample in a study of molecular identifiers for immune sequencing clone quantification. One entry per CDR3 protein results from TCRdb running MiXCR on the PCR reads. Found here are roughly 55,000 distinct CDR3 sequences, 35% to 40% of them singletons; the top ten hold around 4%. Source material: naive CD8+ T cells from blood, with Jurkat cell RNA spiked in. The subset is: FACS-sorted CD8+CD4-CCR7+CD45RA+ naive T cells. All receptors come from a human donor in good health. Some libraries in this study had Jurkat cell RNA spiked in.

On this clonotype itself: A much more abundant neighbour one base away suggests this may be a read error. The conserved closing phenylalanine or tryptophan is absent in this CDR3, likely reflecting a read error. The chain joins TRBV7-9 to TRBJ2-5, with D possibly TRBD1 on 5 matching bases. With 6 bases removed from V and 7 bases from J, the gap between germline ends came to 12 bases. The CDR3 runs to 12 residues. The germline gives CDR1 SEHNR, CDR2 FQNEAQ (reference sequence). The CDR3 DNA reads as TGTGCCAGCAGATCCATAGGGGCGACCCAGTACTGC. Translating gives CASRSIGATQYC.

On this clonotype: The conserved phenylalanine or tryptophan is not found at the CDR3 terminus, so this likely reflects a read error. The V gene is TRBV12-3 or TRBV12-4, the J gene TRBJ2-7, with D perhaps TRBD2 (6 bases). The CDR3 totals 14 residues. V was clipped by 5 bases and J by 7 bases, with 18 bases between them. The CDR3 DNA reads TGTGCCAGCAGTCAAATAGCGGACCTACGAGAGCAGTACTAC. Translating it yields CASSQIADLREQYY.

The chain employs TRBV20-1 and TRBJ1-1, with 11 bases that match TRBD1. The V and J ends lost 8 bases and 7 bases, in that order; junction bases with no gene match: 9. This CDR3 has 13 amino acids. Per germline, CDR1 DFQATT and CDR2 SNEGSKA (reference sequence). The DNA of the CDR3 is TGCAGTCAAACGGACAGGGGGCATCGTGAAGCTTTCTTT. The encoded protein is CSQTDRGHREAFF.

This clonotype has just a few counts. V and J are TRBV12-3 or TRBV12-4 and TRBJ2-3; TRBD1 agrees at 8 bases. J lost 4 bases, V lost 6 bases, and 9 bases had no gene match. This CDR3 spans 15 amino acids. The CDR3 nucleotides are TGTGCCAGCAGACGTACGTGGACAGGGCCAGATACGCAGTATTTT. This gives the protein CASRRTWTGPDTQYF.

This clonotype has only a few counts. The chain recombines TRBV11-3 with TRBJ2-1; D remains ambiguous. Between the trimmed V and J ends, which lost 1 base and 6 bases, there was a span of 7 bases. Germline-derived CDR1 and CDR2 are SGHNT and YENEEA. This CDR3 has 13 amino acids. The CDR3 sequence is CASSLARSNEQFF. CDR3 in DNA: TGTGCCAGCAGCTTAGCCAGATCCAATGAGCAGTTCTTC.

In this sample, this clonotype turned up a few times. The rearrangement joins TRBV6-2 or TRBV6-3 to TRBJ1-5, with D tentatively TRBD1 (5 bases). This CDR3 region has 12 residues. V was trimmed by 7 bases and J by 5 bases, leaving 9 bases between them. Germline CDR1 is MNHEY and CDR2 is SVGEGT. For the CDR3, the DNA is TGTGCCAGCATGCCAGGGTATCAGCCCCAGCATTTT. It translates to CASMPGYQPQHF.

The V call is TRBV27, the J call TRBJ2-2, with 7 bases that match TRBD1. The junction had 15 bases not matched to a gene; V was cut back by 2 bases and J by 6 bases. Germline-derived CDR1 and CDR2 are MNHEY and SMNVEV (reference sequence). The CDR3 totals 18 residues. The CDR3 DNA reads as TGTGCCAGCAGTTTAACGGCCCGGACAGGAGTATCGGCCGGGGAGCTGTTTTTT. Translation gives CASSLTARTGVSAGELFF.

Note on this clonotype: It may be a read error: a sequence one base away is much more abundant. The chain joins TRBV7-9 to TRBJ2-3; no clear D. CDR3 length equals 13 residues. The V gene's germline CDR1 is SEHNR and CDR2 FQNEAQ (reference sequence). CDR3 in DNA: TGTGCCAGCAGCGGTGATAGCACAGAAACGCAGTATTTT. Protein sequence: CASSGDSTETQYF.

This clonotype is termed medium-sized. The genes are TRBV20-1 and TRBJ1-4, with D possibly matching TRBD1 (6 bases). The CDR3 has 17 amino acids. Germline assignment: CDR1 DFQATT and CDR2 SNEGSKA (reference sequence). Between the trimmed V and J ends, which lost 5 bases and 6 bases, there was a span of 25 bases. As DNA, the CDR3 is TGCAGTGCTGTGGAGGGTGGGGGCTTGGGGTATGATGAAAAACTGTTTTTT. Its protein is CSAVEGGGLGYDEKLFF.

The chain's CDR3 is CASSWSSTEAFF. CDR3 sequence (DNA): TGTGCCAGCAGTTGGAGTAGCACTGAAGCTTTCTTT. This rearrangement joins TRBV12-3 or TRBV12-4 to TRBJ1-1, with unresolved D. Trimming removed 4 bases at V and 4 bases at J, with 7 bases between. The CDR3 contains 12 residues.

This clonotype is medium-sized by share. This chain joins TRBV7-2 and TRBJ2-1, with D hard to call. The ends were cut back, 4 bases at V and 7 bases at J, with 14 bases in the middle. The CDR3 spans 14 residues. CDR1 and CDR2 from the germline V gene are SGHTA and FQGNSA. CDR3 nucleotides: TGTGCCAGCAGCTCGATACCCAATTCGAATGAGCAGTTCTTC. This translates into CASSSIPNSNEQFF.

This rearrangement joins TRBV28 to TRBJ2-2; 8 bases agree with TRBD1. J gave up 4 bases and V 4 bases, and 8 bases lay outside the gene matches. The CDR3 loop spans 16 amino acids. The germline V gene has CDR1 MDHEN and CDR2 SYDVKM. The CDR3: CASSSGHRGTTGELFF. In DNA form, the CDR3 reads TGTGCCAGCAGTTCAGGACACAGGGGGACCACCGGGGAGCTGTTTTTT. The full variable domain, with the rest looked up from reference TRBV28 and TRBJ2-2, is DVKVTQSSRYLVKRTGEKVFLECVQDMDHENMFWYRQDPGLGLRLIYFSYDVKMKEKGDIPEGYSVSREKKERFSLILESASTNQTSMYLCASSSGHRGTTGELFFGEGSRLTVL.

Comments on this clonotype: One base away lies a much larger clone, so this may be a sequencing read error. The chain combines TRBV9 with TRBJ2-3, with D maybe TRBD1 (6 bases). Germline V gene sequence: CDR1 SGDLS, CDR2 YYNGEE. V lost 4 bases and J lost 2, with 8 bases in between. CDR3 size: 13 residues. The CDR3 spells CASSRDNTDTQYF. The CDR3 nucleotides read TGTGCCAGCAGCAGGGACAACACAGATACGCAGTATTTT. The full variable domain, its missing parts supplied by reference TRBV9 and TRBJ2-3, is DSGVTQTPKHLITATGQRVTLRCSPRSGDLSVYWYQQSLDQGLQFLIQYYNGEERAKGNILERFSAQQFPDLHSELNLSSLELGDSALYFCASSRDNTDTQYFGPGTRLTVL.

The rearrangement joins TRBV27 to TRBJ2-1, with a possible D match to TRBD2 (7 bases). The length of the CDR3 is 14 residues. The germline gives CDR1 MNHEY, CDR2 SMNVEV (reference sequence). Trimming removed 2 bases from V and 7 bases from J, with 12 bases in between. CDR3 residues: CASSLRGRGNEQFF. The CDR3 nucleotides are TGTGCCAGCAGTTTACGGGGGAGGGGGAATGAGCAGTTCTTC.

This clonotype was picked up a small number of times. The chain links TRBV12-3 or TRBV12-4 to TRBJ2-5; 7 bases line up with TRBD2. Losses at the gene ends were 5 bases for V and 5 bases for J; bases not matched to a gene: 11. This CDR3 region has 15 residues. In DNA form, the CDR3 reads TGTGCCAGCAGTCTCGGGCGGGGGTCGATTGAGACCCAGTACTTC. Translated: CASSLGRGSIETQYF.

This clonotype has more than one count but fewer than ten. The J gene is TRBJ1-1, the V gene TRBV5-1; D ambiguous. Looked up from germline, CDR1 is SGHRS and CDR2 is YFSETQ. This CDR3 has 13 amino acids. The ends were cut back, 0 bases at V and 4 bases at J, with 7 bases in the middle. The CDR3 nucleotides read TGCGCCAGCAGCTTGGGGGCGAGCACTGAAGCTTTCTTT. Translation: CASSLGASTEAFF.

The chain employs TRBV11-2 and TRBJ2-1, with 10 bases that match TRBD1. This CDR3 is 15 amino acids long. V lost 5 bases, J lost 5 bases, and 6 bases stayed unmatched. The V gene's germline CDR1 is SGHAT and CDR2 FQNNGV. Here the CDR3 reads CASSLGQGIHNEQFF. The DNA of the CDR3 is TGTGCCAGCAGCCTGGGACAGGGGATCCACAATGAGCAGTTCTTC.

The V gene is TRBV12-3 or TRBV12-4, the J gene TRBJ2-7, with a weak D call TRBD2 (7 bases). The CDR3 runs 17 residues. Trimming left V 4 bases short and J 4 bases short, with 23 bases between. The CDR3 loop reads CASSSTGQLAARYEQYF. CDR3 DNA: TGTGCCAGCAGTTCGACAGGACAGCTAGCGGCACGGTACGAGCAGTACTTC.